This TCR beta chain was obtained from a study of T cell responses to AZD1222 COVID-19 vaccine. Study findings and constraints: After the peak T cell response, and only then, were repertoires sampled. Baseline seropositivity occurred in only a handful of AZD1222 recipients. The sample set comprised mostly white British donors with more females, and clonal diversity was possibly underestimated.

On this clone itself: Its antigen is still unknown.

Sequencing used immunoSEQ multiplex PCR; TCRdb keeps in-frame clones, though not all of them. The repertoire includes 80,000 or so clones, 92% of them detected once, and roughly 5.1% sits in the top ten. The sequence was obtained from an adult who received the AZD1222 COVID-19 vaccine. The sample consisted of peripheral blood, taken 28 days after the second AZD1222 dose.

The CDR3 loop is CASSSGVRETQYF. The CDR3 DNA reads as TGTGCCAGCAGCTCGGGAGTTCGGGAGACCCAGTACTTC. This rearrangement joins TRBV7-9 to TRBJ2-5; the D gene is possibly TRBD2 (6 bases). V gave up 4 bases and J gave up 5 bases, with 11 bases separating them. There are 13 residues in the CDR3. Per germline, CDR1 SEHNR and CDR2 FQNEAQ (reference sequence).